This TCR beta chain was profiled in a study of blood T cells in healthy people across ages. Germline CDR1 reads SEHNR; CDR2 reads FQNEAQ (reference sequence). CDR3 length: 16 amino acids. The junction had 7 bases not matched to a gene; V was cut back by 4 bases and J by 3 bases. Using a J-beta primer mix together with a sample-barcoded 5' primer, a second PCR was run for roughly 6 to 12 cycles. TCRdb analysed the 5' RACE reads with MiXCR anew, one entry per CDR3 protein. The repertoire has 1 million or so distinct CDR3 sequences, less than 25% of them found once; the top ten carry about 0.8%. Samples each had at least 5.5 micrograms of total RNA extracted. This clonotype turned up a few times. These data were also reused for a study on T cells of mothers and their children. From that paper: The study recruited a few healthy Caucasian mothers and their six children as donors. For the second PCR, the M1S primer put in sample barcodes and 2-4 random nucleotides. The authors detected no persistent microchimeric T cell clones.

The chain uses TRBV7-9 and TRBJ2-5; 11 bases agree with TRBD2. The origin of this receptor is a girl aged 2-15 years in good health. Sequenced input: blood. The CDR3: CASSSPTTSGEETQYF. The CDR3 DNA reads as TGTGCCAGCAGCTCCCCAACGACTAGCGGGGAAGAGACCCAGTACTTC.